What follows are 17 T cell receptor beta chains derived from one specimen sequenced in a study of T cells after yellow fever vaccination. TCRdb re-derived calls from the 5' RACE reads in MiXCR, one entry per CDR3 protein. This table has 150,000 to 200,000 distinct CDR3 sequences, more than 9.5% appearing once. Material: CD8+ T cells sorted from PBMCs, obtained 15 days after the yellow fever booster vaccination. These receptors came from a man younger than 35 who received the YFV17D yellow fever vaccine.

The chain recombines TRBV5-6 with TRBJ1-1; possibly TRBD1 for D (6 bases). V gave up 4 bases and J gave up 0 bases, with 13 bases separating them. This CDR3 has 15 residues. Per the germline V gene, CDR1 is SGHDT and CDR2 is YYEEEE. The chain's CDR3 is CASSPVGQMNTEAFF. The CDR3 DNA follows: TGTGCCAGCAGCCCAGTGGGACAAATGAACACTGAAGCTTTCTTT.

V usage is TRBV29-1 and J usage is TRBJ2-5, with D hard to call. This CDR3 region has 12 residues. Per the germline V gene, CDR1 is SQVTM and CDR2 is ANQGSEA. Trimming cost V 1 base and J 4 bases, with 7 bases left between them. The CDR3, as DNA: TGCAGCGTTGAAGCCAGGCTAGAGACCCAGTACTTC. This gives the protein CSVEARLETQYF. Supplemented by reference TRBV29-1 and TRBJ2-5, the full variable domain reads SAVISQKPSRDICQRGTSLTIQCQVDSQVTMMFWYRQQPGQSLTLIATANQGSEATYESGFVIDKFPISRPNLTFSTLTVSNMSPEDSSIYLCSVEARLETQYFGPGTRLLVL.

This clonotype has a count of ten or more. The rearrangement joins TRBV6-5 to TRBJ2-3, with D hard to call. CDR1 and CDR2 (germline): MNHEY, SVGAGI. This CDR3 is built from 14 residues. V was cut by 2 bases and J by 4 bases, with 10 bases left in between. CDR3 DNA sequence: TGTGCCAGCAGTTACACGGATTGGGCAGATACGCAGTATTTT. Its translation: CASSYTDWADTQYF.

The gene calls are TRBV29-1 and TRBJ2-3; 8 bases are a match to TRBD2. The germline V gene encodes CDR1 SQVTM and CDR2 ANQGSEA. V was pared by 3 bases and J by 1 base, with 6 bases of the junction left unmatched. This CDR3 has 15 residues. The CDR3 bases are TGCAGCGTTGAGGAAGCGGGGGAAGGCACAGATACGCAGTATTTT. Protein product: CSVEEAGEGTDTQYF.

The CDR3: CASSPRLAGGGETQYF. Written as DNA, the CDR3 is TGTGCCAGCAGCCCCCGACTAGCGGGGGGCGGGGAGACCCAGTACTTC. The genes are TRBV7-2 and TRBJ2-5, with 13 positions matching TRBD2. This CDR3 region has 16 residues. V dropped 5 bases and J dropped 5; count of bases not matched to a gene: 8. Per the germline V gene, CDR1 is SGHTA and CDR2 is FQGNSA.

This chain connects TRBV27 to TRBJ2-3; TRBD1 agrees at 7 bases. The germline V gene encodes CDR1 MNHEY and CDR2 SMNVEV (reference sequence). This CDR3 contains 15 residues. V shed 4 bases and J 6 bases; nucleotides not matched to a gene: 10. The CDR3 nucleotides read TGTGCCAGCAGTTCGACAGGGTCCCTTGGGGATACGCAGTATTTT. This gives the protein CASSSTGSLGDTQYF.

This clonotype has a count of ten or more. This chain connects TRBV5-1 to TRBJ2-1; 7 bases map to TRBD1. From germline, CDR1 is SGHRS and CDR2 YFSETQ. The CDR3 runs 16 residues. J was trimmed by 0 bases and V by 3 bases; bases with no gene match: 6. The CDR3 loop is CASSSGTVYSYNEQFF. The DNA for the CDR3 is TGCGCCAGCAGCTCCGGGACAGTCTACTCCTACAATGAGCAGTTCTTC.

This clonotype was detected a few times. CDR3 loop: CASSPGIGEDSPLHF. The CDR3 DNA is TGTGCCAGCAGCCCTGGAATCGGTGAGGATTCACCCCTCCACTTT. This chain links TRBV7-2 with TRBJ1-6; no reliable D call. V lost 5 bases and J lost 8, with 16 bases in between. The germline V gene encodes CDR1 SGHTA and CDR2 FQGNSA. The CDR3 contains 15 residues.

This clonotype was seen a few times. This chain uses TRBV5-1 with TRBJ1-1; D unclear. V was shortened by 4 bases and J by 8 bases, with 12 bases between the two germline ends. This CDR3 spans 12 amino acids. Looked up from germline, CDR1 is SGHRS and CDR2 is YFSETQ. The CDR3 DNA reads as TGCGCCAGCAGCCAAAATACCCAAGAAGCTTTCTTT. Translating it yields CASSQNTQEAFF.

This clonotype has at least ten counts. This chain uses TRBV24-1 with TRBJ2-1; 8 bases align to TRBD2. The germline V gene encodes CDR1 KGHDR and CDR2 SFDVKD. CDR3 length equals 14 residues. V shed 5 bases and J 10 bases; nucleotides not matched to a gene: 9. The CDR3 sequence: CATSGTGGPKEQFF. Written as DNA, the CDR3 is TGTGCCACCAGTGGTACGGGGGGGCCGAAGGAGCAGTTCTTC.

This clonotype was found many times. The gene calls are TRBV6-1 and TRBJ1-1; 10 nucleotides align to TRBD1. CDR3 length equals 14 residues. V lost 6 bases, J lost 7 bases, and 8 bases stayed unmatched. CDR1 and CDR2 (germline): MNHNS, SASEGT. The CDR3 region has the DNA TGTGCCAGCAGAGAATGGGGACAGGGGAATGAAGCTTTCTTT. It specifies CASREWGQGNEAFF.

This clonotype appeared a few times. V and J are TRBV27 and TRBJ1-5, with D perhaps TRBD1 (6 bases). The CDR3 runs 14 residues. CDR1 and CDR2 (germline): MNHEY, SMNVEV (reference sequence). The V end was cut by 4 bases, the J end by 2 bases, with 9 bases between. The CDR3 spells CASSYTGRNQPQHF. In DNA, the CDR3 is TGTGCCAGCAGTTATACAGGGCGCAATCAGCCCCAGCATTTT.

This clonotype appeared a few times. This chain links TRBV20-1 with TRBJ2-7; weak D call: TRBD1 (5 bases). This CDR3 has 13 amino acids. Germline CDR1 DFQATT, CDR2 SNEGSKA (reference sequence). Trimming left V 7 bases short and J 0 bases short, with 13 bases between. In nucleotides, the CDR3 is TGCAGTGGGGGCGGACCGAGCTCCTACGAGCAGTACTTC. Amino acids: CSGGGPSSYEQYF.

This clonotype was seen many times. The chain is built from TRBV7-2 and TRBJ2-7; the D is unclear. The CDR3 is made up of 14 amino acids. From germline, CDR1 is SGHTA and CDR2 FQGNSA. Trimming cost V 1 base and J 2 bases, with 9 bases left between them. The CDR3 bases are TGTGCCAGCAGCTTAGATTACACGGCCTACGAGCAGTACTTC. The encoded protein is CASSLDYTAYEQYF.

The chain combines TRBV11-2 with TRBJ2-1; maybe TRBD1 (5 bases). The CDR3 loop spans 17 amino acids. Germline V gives CDR1 SGHAT, CDR2 FQNNGV. Trimming took 1 base from V and 3 from J, leaving 16 bases between them. The CDR3 loop reads CASSLAPGLYFYNEQFF. CDR3 nucleotides: TGTGCCAGCAGCTTAGCCCCAGGGCTCTATTTCTACAATGAGCAGTTCTTC.

The rearrangement joins TRBV28 to TRBJ2-2; D might be TRBD1 or TRBD2, each matching 5 bases. CDR1 is MDHEN, CDR2 SYDVKM, per germline. Deletions cut 5 bases from V and 3 bases from J, with 13 bases between. CDR3 length: 15 amino acids. This CDR3 reads CASSLRDRYTGELFF. In nucleotides, the CDR3 is TGTGCCAGCAGTCTCAGGGACCGCTACACCGGGGAGCTGTTTTTT.

This chain connects TRBV27 to TRBJ2-7; 8 positions agree with TRBD1. CDR3 length: 14 amino acids. In germline, CDR1 is MNHEY, CDR2 SMNVEV (reference sequence). V was clipped by 4 bases and J by 3 bases; unmatched bases: 5. CDR3 DNA: TGTGCCAGCAGTTACAGGGGGACCCACTACGAGCAGTACTTC. Protein sequence: CASSYRGTHYEQYF.